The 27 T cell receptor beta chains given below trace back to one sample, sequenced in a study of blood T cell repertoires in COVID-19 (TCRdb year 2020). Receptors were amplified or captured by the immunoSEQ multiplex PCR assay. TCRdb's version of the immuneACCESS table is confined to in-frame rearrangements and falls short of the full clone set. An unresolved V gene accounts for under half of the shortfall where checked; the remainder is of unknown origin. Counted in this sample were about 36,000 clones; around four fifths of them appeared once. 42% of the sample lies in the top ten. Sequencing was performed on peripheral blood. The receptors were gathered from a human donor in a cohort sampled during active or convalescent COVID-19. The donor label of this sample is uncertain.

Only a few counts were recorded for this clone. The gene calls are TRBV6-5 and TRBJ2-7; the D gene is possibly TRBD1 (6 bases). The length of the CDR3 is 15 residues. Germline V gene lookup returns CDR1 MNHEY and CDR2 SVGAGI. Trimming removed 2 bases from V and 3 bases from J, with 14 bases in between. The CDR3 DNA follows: TGTGCCAGCAGTTACCGTAGGGGACACAACTACGAGCAGTACTTC. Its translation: CASSYRRGHNYEQYF.

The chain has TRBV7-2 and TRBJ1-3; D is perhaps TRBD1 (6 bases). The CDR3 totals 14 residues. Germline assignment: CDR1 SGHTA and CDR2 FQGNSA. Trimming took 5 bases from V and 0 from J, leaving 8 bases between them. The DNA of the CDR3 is TGTGCCAGCAGCCGGGACATCTCTGGAAACACCATATATTTT. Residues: CASSRDISGNTIYF.

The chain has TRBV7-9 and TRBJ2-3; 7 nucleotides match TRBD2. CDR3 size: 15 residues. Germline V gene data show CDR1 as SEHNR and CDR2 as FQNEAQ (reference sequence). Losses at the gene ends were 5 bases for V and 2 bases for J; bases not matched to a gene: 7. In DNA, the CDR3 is TGTGCCAGCAGCCGGACTAGTCCTCCCACAGATACGCAGTATTTT. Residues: CASSRTSPPTDTQYF.

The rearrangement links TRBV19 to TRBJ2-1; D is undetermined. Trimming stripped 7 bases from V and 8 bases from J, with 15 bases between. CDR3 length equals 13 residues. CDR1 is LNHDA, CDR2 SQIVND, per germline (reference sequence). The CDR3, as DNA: TGTGCCAGTATGAAGAATTTTGGGCATGAGCAGTTCTTC. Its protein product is CASMKNFGHEQFF. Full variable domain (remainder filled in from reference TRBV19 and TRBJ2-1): DGGITQSPKYLFRKEGQNVTLSCEQNLNHDAMYWYRQDPGQGLRLIYYSQIVNDFQKGDIAEGYSVSREKKESFPLTVTSAQKNPTAFYLCASMKNFGHEQFFGPGTRLTVL.

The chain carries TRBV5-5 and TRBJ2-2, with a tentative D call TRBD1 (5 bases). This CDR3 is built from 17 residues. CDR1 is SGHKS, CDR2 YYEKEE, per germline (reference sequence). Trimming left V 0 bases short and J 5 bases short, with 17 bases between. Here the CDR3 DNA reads TGTGCCAGCAGCTTGGATCCGAGGCAGGGTCAAACCGGGGAGCTGTTTTTT. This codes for CASSLDPRQGQTGELFF.

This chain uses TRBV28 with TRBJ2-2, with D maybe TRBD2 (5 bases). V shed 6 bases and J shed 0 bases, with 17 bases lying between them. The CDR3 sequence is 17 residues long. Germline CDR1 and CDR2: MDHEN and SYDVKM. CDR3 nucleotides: TGTGCCAGCAGCCCCCGGGGAGCGGTCGCGAACACCGGGGAGCTGTTTTTT. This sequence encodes CASSPRGAVANTGELFF.

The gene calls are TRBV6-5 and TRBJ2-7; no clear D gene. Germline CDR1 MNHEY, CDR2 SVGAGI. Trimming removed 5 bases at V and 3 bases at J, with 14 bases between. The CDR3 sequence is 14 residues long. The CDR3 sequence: CASSPTAGGYEQYF. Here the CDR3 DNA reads TGTGCCAGCAGTCCAACCGCCGGTGGCTACGAGCAGTACTTC.

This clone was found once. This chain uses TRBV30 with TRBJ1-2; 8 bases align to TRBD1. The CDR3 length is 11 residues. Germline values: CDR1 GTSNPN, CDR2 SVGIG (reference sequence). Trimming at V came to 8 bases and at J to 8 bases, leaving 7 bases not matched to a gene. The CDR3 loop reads CALQGAGGYTF. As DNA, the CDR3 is TGTGCCCTCCAGGGGGCTGGGGGCTACACCTTC.

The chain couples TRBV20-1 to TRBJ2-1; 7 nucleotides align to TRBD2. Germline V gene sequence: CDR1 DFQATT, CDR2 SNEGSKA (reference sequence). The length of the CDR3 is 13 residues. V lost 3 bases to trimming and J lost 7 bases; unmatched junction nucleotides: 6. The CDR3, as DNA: TGCAGTGCTAGTTGGACTAGGCAGAATGAGCAGTTCTTC. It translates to CSASWTRQNEQFF.

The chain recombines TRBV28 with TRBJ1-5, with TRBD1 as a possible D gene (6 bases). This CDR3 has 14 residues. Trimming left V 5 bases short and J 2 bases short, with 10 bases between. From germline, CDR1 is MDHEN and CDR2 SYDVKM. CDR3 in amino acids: CASSNRQGNQPQHF. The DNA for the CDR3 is TGTGCCAGCAGTAACAGACAGGGCAATCAGCCCCAGCATTTT.

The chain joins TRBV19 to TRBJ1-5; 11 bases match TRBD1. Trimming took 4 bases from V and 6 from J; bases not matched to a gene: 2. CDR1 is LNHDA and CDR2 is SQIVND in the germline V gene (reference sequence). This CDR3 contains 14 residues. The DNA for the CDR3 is TGTGCCAGTAGTACGGGGACAGGGGGTCAGCCCCAGCATTTT. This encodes CASSTGTGGQPQHF.

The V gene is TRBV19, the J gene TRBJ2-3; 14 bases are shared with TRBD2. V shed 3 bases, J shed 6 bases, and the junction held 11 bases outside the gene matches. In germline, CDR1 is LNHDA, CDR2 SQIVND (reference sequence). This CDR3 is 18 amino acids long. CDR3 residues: CASSMRGLAGVQFDTQYF. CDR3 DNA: TGTGCCAGTAGTATGAGGGGACTAGCGGGAGTTCAATTTGATACGCAGTATTTT.

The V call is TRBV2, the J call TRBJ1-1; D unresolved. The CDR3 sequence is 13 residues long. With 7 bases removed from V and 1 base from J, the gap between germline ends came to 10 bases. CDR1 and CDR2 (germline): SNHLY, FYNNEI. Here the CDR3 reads CASIGVRNTEAFF. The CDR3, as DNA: TGTGCCAGCATCGGGGTAAGGAACACTGAAGCTTTCTTT.

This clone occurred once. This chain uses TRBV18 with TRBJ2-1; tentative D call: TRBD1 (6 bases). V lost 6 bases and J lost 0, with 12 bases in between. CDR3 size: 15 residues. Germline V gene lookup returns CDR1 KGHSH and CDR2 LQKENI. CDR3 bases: TGTGCCAGCTCCCTCAGGGGTAGCTCCTACAATGAGCAGTTCTTC. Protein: CASSLRGSSYNEQFF.

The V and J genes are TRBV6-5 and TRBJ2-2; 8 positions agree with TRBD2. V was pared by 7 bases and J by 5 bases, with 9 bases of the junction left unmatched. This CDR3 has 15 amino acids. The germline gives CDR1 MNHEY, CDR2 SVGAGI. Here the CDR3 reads CASTTDPSGTGELFF. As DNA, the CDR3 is TGTGCCAGCACCACGGATCCTAGCGGGACCGGGGAGCTGTTTTTT.

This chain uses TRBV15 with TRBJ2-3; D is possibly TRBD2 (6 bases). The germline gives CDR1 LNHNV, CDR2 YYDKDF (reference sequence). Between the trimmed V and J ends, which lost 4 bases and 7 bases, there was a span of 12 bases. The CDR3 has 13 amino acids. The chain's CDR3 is CATSTRLVNTQYF. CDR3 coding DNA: TGTGCCACCAGCACCCGACTAGTAAATACGCAGTATTTT.

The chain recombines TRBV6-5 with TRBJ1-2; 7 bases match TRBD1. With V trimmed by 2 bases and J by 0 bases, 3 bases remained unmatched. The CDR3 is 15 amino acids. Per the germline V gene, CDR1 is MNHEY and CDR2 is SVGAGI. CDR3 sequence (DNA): TGTGCCAGCAGTTACGGTCAGGGGGCTAACTATGGCTACACCTTC. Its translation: CASSYGQGANYGYTF.

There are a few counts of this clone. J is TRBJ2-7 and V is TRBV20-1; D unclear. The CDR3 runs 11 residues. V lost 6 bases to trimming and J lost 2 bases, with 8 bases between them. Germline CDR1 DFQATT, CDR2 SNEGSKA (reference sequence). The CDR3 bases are TGCAGTGCCCATGACACCTACGAGCAGTACTTC. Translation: CSAHDTYEQYF.

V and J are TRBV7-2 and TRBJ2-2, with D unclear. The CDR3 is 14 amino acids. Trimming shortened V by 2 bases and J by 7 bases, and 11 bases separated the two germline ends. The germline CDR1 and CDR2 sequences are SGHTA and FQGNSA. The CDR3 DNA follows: TGTGCCAGCAGCTTAAGATCTGGGCACGGGGAGCTGTTTTTT. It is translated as CASSLRSGHGELFF.

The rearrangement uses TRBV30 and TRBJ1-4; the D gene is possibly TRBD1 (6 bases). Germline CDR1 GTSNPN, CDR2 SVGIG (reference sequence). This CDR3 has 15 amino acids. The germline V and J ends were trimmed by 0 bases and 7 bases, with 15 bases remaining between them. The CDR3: CAWSVVLGQLEKLFF. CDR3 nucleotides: TGTGCCTGGAGTGTAGTTCTAGGACAGCTTGAAAAACTGTTTTTT.

The CDR3 reads CAWTDRVNTEAFF. Here the CDR3 DNA reads TGTGCCTGGACCGACAGGGTGAACACTGAAGCTTTCTTT. The chain couples TRBV30 to TRBJ1-1; 7 bases fit TRBD1. Germline lookup yields CDR1 GTSNPN and CDR2 SVGIG (reference sequence). The ends lost 4 bases at V and 0 bases at J; junction bases unmatched: 2. The CDR3 is 13 residues long.

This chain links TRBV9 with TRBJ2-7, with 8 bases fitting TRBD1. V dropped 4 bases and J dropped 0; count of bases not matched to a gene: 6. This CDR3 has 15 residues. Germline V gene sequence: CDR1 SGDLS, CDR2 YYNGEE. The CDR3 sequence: CASSPRTGTSYEQYF. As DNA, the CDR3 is TGTGCCAGCAGCCCCCGGACAGGGACCTCCTACGAGCAGTACTTC.

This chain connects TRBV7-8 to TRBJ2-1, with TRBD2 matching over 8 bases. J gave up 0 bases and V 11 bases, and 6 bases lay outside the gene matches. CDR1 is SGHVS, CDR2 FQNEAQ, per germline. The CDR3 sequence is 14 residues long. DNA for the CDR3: TGTGCCTCCGGACGGGGGGGCTCCTACAATGAGCAGTTCTTC. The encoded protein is CASGRGGSYNEQFF.

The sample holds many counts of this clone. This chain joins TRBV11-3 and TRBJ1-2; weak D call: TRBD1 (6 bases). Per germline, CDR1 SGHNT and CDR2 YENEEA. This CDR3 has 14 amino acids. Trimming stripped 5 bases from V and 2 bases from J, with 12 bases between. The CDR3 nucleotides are TGTGCCAGCAGCCCGAACAGGGACAACTATGGCTACACCTTC. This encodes CASSPNRDNYGYTF.

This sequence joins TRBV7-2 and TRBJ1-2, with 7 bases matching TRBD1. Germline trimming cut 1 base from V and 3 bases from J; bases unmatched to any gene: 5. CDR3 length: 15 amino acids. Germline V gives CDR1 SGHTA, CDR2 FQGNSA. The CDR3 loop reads CASSLERGQHYGYTF. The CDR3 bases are TGTGCCAGCAGCTTAGAAAGGGGACAGCACTATGGCTACACCTTC.

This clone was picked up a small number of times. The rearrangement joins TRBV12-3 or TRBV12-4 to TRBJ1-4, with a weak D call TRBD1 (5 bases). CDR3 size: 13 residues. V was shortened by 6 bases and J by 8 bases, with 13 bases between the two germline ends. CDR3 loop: CASRLATGEKLFF. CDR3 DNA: TGTGCCAGCAGGCTTGCCACAGGCGAAAAACTGTTTTTT.

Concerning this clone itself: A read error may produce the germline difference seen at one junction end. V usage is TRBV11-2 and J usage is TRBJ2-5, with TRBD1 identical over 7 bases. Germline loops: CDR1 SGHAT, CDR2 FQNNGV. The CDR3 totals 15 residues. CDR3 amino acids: CASSLRGQDQEPQYF. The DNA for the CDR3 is TGTGCCAGCAGCCTCCGTGGACAGGACCAAGAGCCCCAGTACTTC.